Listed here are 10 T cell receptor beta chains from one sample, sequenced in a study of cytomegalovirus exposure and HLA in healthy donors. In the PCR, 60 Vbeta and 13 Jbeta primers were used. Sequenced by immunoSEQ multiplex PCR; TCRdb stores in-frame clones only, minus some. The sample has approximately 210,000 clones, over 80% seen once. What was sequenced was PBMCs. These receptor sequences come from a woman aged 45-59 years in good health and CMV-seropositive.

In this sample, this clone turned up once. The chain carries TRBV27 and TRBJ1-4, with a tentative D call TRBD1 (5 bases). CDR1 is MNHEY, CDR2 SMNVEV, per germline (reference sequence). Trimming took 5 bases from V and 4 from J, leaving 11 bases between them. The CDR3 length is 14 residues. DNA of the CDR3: TGTGCCAGCAGTCAGCAGGGCTATAATGAAAAACTGTTTTTT. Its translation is CASSQQGYNEKLFF.

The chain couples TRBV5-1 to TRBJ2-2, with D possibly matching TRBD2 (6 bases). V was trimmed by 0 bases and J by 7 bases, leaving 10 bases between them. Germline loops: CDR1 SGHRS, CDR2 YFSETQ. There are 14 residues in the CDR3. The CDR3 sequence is CASSLDPGVGELFF. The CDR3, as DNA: TGCGCCAGCAGCTTGGATCCGGGGGTCGGGGAGCTGTTTTTT.

The CDR3 protein is CASSHLSSGEVRETQYF. CDR3 bases: TGTGCCAGCAGCCATTTAAGTAGCGGGGAAGTCCGCGAGACCCAGTACTTC. The chain couples TRBV7-9 to TRBJ2-5, with TRBD2 identical over 8 bases. CDR3 length: 17 residues. The J segment lost 5 bases and the V segment lost 5 bases, leaving 16 bases of the junction unmatched. CDR1 and CDR2 from the germline V gene are SEHNR and FQNEAQ (reference sequence). The whole variable domain, remainder taken from reference TRBV7-9 and TRBJ2-5, is DTGVSQNPRHKITKRGQNVTFRCDPISEHNRLYWYRQTLGQGPEFLTYFQNEAQLEKSRLLSDRFSAERPKGSFSTLEIQRTEQGDSAMYLCASSHLSSGEVRETQYFGPGTRLLVL.

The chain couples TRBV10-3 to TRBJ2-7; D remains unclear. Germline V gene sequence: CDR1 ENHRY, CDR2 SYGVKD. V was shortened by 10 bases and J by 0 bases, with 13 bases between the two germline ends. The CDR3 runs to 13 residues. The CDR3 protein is CATRDEVSYEQYF. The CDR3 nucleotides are TGTGCCACAAGAGATGAGGTCTCCTACGAGCAGTACTTC.

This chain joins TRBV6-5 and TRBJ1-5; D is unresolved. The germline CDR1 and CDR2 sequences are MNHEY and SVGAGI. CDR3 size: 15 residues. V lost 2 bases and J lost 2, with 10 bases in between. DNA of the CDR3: TGTGCCAGCAGTTACAGCAGACATGGCAATCAGCCCCAGCATTTT. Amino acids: CASSYSRHGNQPQHF.

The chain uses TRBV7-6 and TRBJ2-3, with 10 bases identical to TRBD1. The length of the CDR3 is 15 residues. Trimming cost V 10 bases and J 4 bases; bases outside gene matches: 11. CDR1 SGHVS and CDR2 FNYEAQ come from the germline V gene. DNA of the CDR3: TGTGCCATAACGAGCGGGACAGGGGTTTCAGATACGCAGTATTTT. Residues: CAITSGTGVSDTQYF.

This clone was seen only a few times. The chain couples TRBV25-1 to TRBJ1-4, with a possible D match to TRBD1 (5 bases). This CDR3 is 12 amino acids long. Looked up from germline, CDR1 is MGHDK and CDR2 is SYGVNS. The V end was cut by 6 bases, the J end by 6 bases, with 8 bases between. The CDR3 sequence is CASSGGDEKLFF. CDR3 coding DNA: TGTGCCAGCAGCGGGGGGGATGAAAAACTGTTTTTT.

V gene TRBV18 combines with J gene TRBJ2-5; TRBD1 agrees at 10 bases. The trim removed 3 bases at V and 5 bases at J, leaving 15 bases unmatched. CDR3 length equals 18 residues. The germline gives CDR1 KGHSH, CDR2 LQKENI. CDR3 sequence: CASSPNRVAGTGDETQYF. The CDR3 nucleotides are TGTGCCAGCTCACCTAACAGGGTAGCCGGGACAGGGGATGAGACCCAGTACTTC.

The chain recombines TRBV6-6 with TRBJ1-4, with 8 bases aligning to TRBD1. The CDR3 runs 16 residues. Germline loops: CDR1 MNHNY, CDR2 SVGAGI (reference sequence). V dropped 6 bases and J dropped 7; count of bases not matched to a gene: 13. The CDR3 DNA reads TGTGCCAGCAGAAACCCCACGGACAGGGCGGGTGAAAAACTGTTTTTT. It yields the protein CASRNPTDRAGEKLFF.

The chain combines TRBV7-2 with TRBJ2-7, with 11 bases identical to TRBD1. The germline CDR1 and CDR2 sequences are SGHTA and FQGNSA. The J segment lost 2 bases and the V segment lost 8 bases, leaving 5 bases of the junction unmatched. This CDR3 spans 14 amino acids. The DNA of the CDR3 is TGTGCCAGCCGCTGGGGACAGGGGGCCTACGAGCAGTACTTC. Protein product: CASRWGQGAYEQYF.